This T cell receptor beta chain was identified during a study of beta chain features in type 1 diabetes. The entirety of the isolated RNA underwent reverse transcription, so expressed TCRB transcripts were sequenced. Clones were read by immunoSEQ multiplex PCR, and TCRdb kept only the in-frame ones, dropping some. This sample carries 250,000 to 300,000 clones, around 7.8% of them seen once, and the ten largest clones take 1%. This CDR3 comprises 14 residues. V was pared by 5 bases and J by 0 bases, with 9 bases between. Germline values: CDR1 SGHRS, CDR2 YFSETQ. This receptor was identified in a young woman in good health. This sequence joins TRBV5-1 and TRBJ2-4; maybe TRBD2 (5 bases). Specimen: central memory CD4+ T cells from blood. CDR3 region: CASSSGIAKNIQYF. The CDR3 DNA reads as TGCGCCAGCAGTTCCGGGATAGCCAAAAACATTCAGTACTTC.